Listed here is a single T cell receptor beta chain. This clone was detected once. What antigen it recognizes has not been identified. Per-base qualities were not stored, and no clone one base away is much larger. From the cysteine through the phenylalanine, the CDR3 covers 15 amino acids. Of all the DNA, just the CDR3 is kept, 45 bases in frame from base 1. V gives up 5 bases and J gives up 3 bases, and the segment between their germline ends measures 16 bases. The CDR1 and CDR2 encoded by the germline V gene are SGHTA and FQGNSA. TCRbeta CDR3 regions were amplified from genomic DNA by means of the immunoSEQ Assay, a bias-controlled multiplex PCR. The original pipeline was this. Nucleated cell counts per sample were estimated from amplification of reference gene primers within the assay. To quantify the absolute abundance of each unique TCRbeta CDR3 rearrangement, sequence reads were collapsed and filtered. For each sample, productive Simpson clonality was calculated as the square root of Simpson's diversity index over productive rearrangements. The source is immuneACCESS, and TCRdb retained only in-frame sequences with V and J called. Part of the clones is not carried over; for the studies checked, unresolved V genes explain less than half of this, and the remainder is unexplained. D and trimming were read from the DNA, whereas the V and J calls and clone size are those reported in that table. The sample contains about 61,000 clones, around 82% of them found a single time. The ten top clones hold about 20% of the sample.

The collaborating institutions used their own protocols to collect whole blood in K2EDTA tubes. For TCRbeta analysis, collaborator samples were shipped as frozen whole blood, as isolated PBMCs, or as DNA extracted from either sample type. This sample was taken from a study of blood T cell repertoires in COVID-19 (dated by TCRdb to 2018 to 2020). Study-level background: The collaborator samples originated in the United States, Italy and Spain and spanned the acute and convalescent phases of COVID-19. The prospective study material was composed of cDNA or gDNA derived from T cells, B-cell-depleted T cells, or PBMCs. Deeply sampled blood TCRbeta repertoires from subjects exposed to, actively infected with, or recovered from COVID-19 were included in the dataset. The repertoires were released in a freely available public database meant as a resource for research on the immune response to SARS-CoV-2. The sample metadata nearly always contained a de-identified subject ID, COVID-19 status, age in years and sex. Where available, HLA class I and class II types were obtained from metadata supplied by the sample provider rather than from assay-based typing. Samples came from the ongoing ImmuneRACE study (first 160 participants) plus 1,254 subjects from 6 global collaborators. The full study reports these points: The quantity of clinical and demographic metadata differed by source and by participant and was supplied without curation.

The sequenced sample consisted of peripheral blood. The chain is made from TRBV7-2 and TRBJ1-1, with a tentative D gene TRBD1 over 5 matching bases. This receptor was obtained from a man at least 80 years old with active or convalescent COVID-19. In nucleotide form, the sequence is TGTGCCAGCAGCCAATACGACAGAAGGGACACTGAAGCTTTCTTT. This translates into CASSQYDRRDTEAFF.